This T cell receptor (beta chain) was profiled in a study of radiotherapy plus CTLA-4 blockade in lung cancer. For the study at large: Disease control was achieved by approximately 32% of patients, and objective responses by about 19%. Study-level results: Response was reportedly best predicted by early blood T cell clone dynamics, with interferon-beta. TCR clones of tumor origin grew in blood after radiotherapy plus ipilimumab.

A word on this clone: Antigen unknown.

Focal radiation with ipilimumab CTLA-4 blockade was given to patients with chemo-refractory metastatic non-small-cell lung cancer. Clones were read by immunoSEQ multiplex PCR, and TCRdb kept only the in-frame ones, dropping some. The sample contains roughly 120,000 clones, roughly 74% of which appear only once. The CDR3 extends over 17 amino acids. CDR1 and CDR2 (germline): SGHRS, YFSETQ. The ends were cut back, 0 bases at V and 5 bases at J, with 18 bases in the middle. The clonotype originates from a human donor with non-small cell lung cancer who had a partial response to radiotherapy plus ipilimumab. The material was peripheral blood, obtained from a patient treated with radiotherapy plus ipilimumab. The gene calls are TRBV5-1 and TRBJ2-1; perhaps TRBD2 as D (6 bases). The CDR3 here is CASSLGDPGRVDNEQFF. CDR3 DNA: TGCGCCAGCAGCTTGGGTGATCCCGGGAGAGTCGACAATGAGCAGTTCTTC.